These 32 T cell receptor beta chains originate from one sample sequenced in a study of blood T cell repertoires in COVID-19 (dated by TCRdb to 2018 to 2020). The library was generated by the immunoSEQ multiplex PCR assay. TCRdb retrieved this table from immuneACCESS and kept in-frame rearrangements only. Not all clones are present; in checked studies, unresolved V genes account for under half, and no reason is known for the remainder. This sample gives roughly 380,000 clones in total; 88% of them show up just once. The leading ten clones occupy approximately 0.93% of the sample. The sample was PBMCs or T cells enriched from blood (not recorded which). Receptors were obtained from a woman younger than 45 who had been exposed to COVID-19.

The chain combines TRBV24-1 with TRBJ2-4; 7 nucleotides agree with TRBD1. CDR3 length equals 10 residues. CDR1 KGHDR and CDR2 SFDVKD come from the germline V gene. V trimming: 10 bases; J trimming: 12 bases; junction bases outside the gene matches: 5. In DNA form, the CDR3 reads TGTGCCACATTGGGACAGACTCAGTACTTC. This sequence encodes CATLGQTQYF.

V and J are TRBV9 and TRBJ1-1, with 9 nucleotides matching TRBD1. The junction had 2 bases not matched to a gene; V was cut back by 2 bases and J by 6 bases. Germline V gene sequence: CDR1 SGDLS, CDR2 YYNGEE. The CDR3 loop spans 13 amino acids. CDR3 sequence reads: CASSVDRGPEAFF. The CDR3 DNA reads as TGTGCCAGCAGCGTGGACAGGGGCCCTGAAGCTTTCTTT.

V is TRBV6-5 and J is TRBJ1-5, with 11 nucleotides matching TRBD1. The CDR3 runs to 15 residues. V shed 5 bases and J 6 bases; nucleotides not matched to a gene: 6. Germline-derived CDR1 and CDR2 are MNHEY and SVGAGI. DNA of the CDR3: TGTGCCAGCAGTCTGGACAGGGGGCAGAGTCAGCCCCAGCATTTT. Translating gives CASSLDRGQSQPQHF.

V is TRBV15 and J is TRBJ2-5, with a tentative D call TRBD1 (6 bases). CDR1 is LNHNV, CDR2 YYDKDF, per germline (reference sequence). The V gene lost 1 base and the J gene lost 0 bases, with 6 bases spanning the gap. CDR3 length: 14 residues. The CDR3 spells CATSRGDNQETQYF. In DNA form, the CDR3 reads TGTGCCACCAGCAGAGGGGACAACCAAGAGACCCAGTACTTC.

This chain uses TRBV6-5 with TRBJ2-7; 8 nucleotides match TRBD2. Losses at the gene ends were 3 bases for V and 5 bases for J; bases not matched to a gene: 6. Germline values: CDR1 MNHEY, CDR2 SVGAGI. The CDR3 is 14 residues long. The CDR3 nucleotides are TGTGCCAGCAGTTATTTACTAGCGGACAACGAGCAGTACTTC. It encodes CASSYLLADNEQYF.

This sequence joins TRBV18 and TRBJ2-1, with D maybe TRBD2 (6 bases). The CDR3 sequence is 17 residues long. Trimming removed 4 bases at V and 4 bases at J, with 20 bases between. The germline V gene has CDR1 KGHSH and CDR2 LQKENI. CDR3 region: CASSLYEFGSRYNEQFF. For the CDR3, the DNA is TGTGCCAGCTCACTTTATGAGTTCGGGAGCCGGTACAATGAGCAGTTCTTC.

This sequence joins TRBV11-3 and TRBJ1-3; a possible D gene is TRBD1 (5 bases). This CDR3 has 15 amino acids. V was shortened by 2 bases and J by 0 bases, with 8 bases between the two germline ends. CDR1 is SGHNT, CDR2 YENEEA, per germline. Here the CDR3 reads CASSLWGDSGNTIYF. The CDR3 region has the DNA TGTGCCAGCAGCTTATGGGGGGACTCTGGAAACACCATATATTTT.

The chain is built from TRBV24-1 and TRBJ2-1; TRBD1 agrees at 11 bases. This CDR3 spans 19 amino acids. The germline CDR1 and CDR2 sequences are KGHDR and SFDVKD. J was trimmed by 4 bases and V by 4 bases; bases with no gene match: 14. The CDR3 protein is CATSDPTPGQGEGYNEQFF. The CDR3 coding sequence is TGTGCCACCAGTGACCCTACCCCGGGACAGGGGGAGGGTTACAATGAGCAGTTCTTC.

The chain is built from TRBV7-9 and TRBJ2-3; D may be TRBD2 (5 bases). Germline lookup yields CDR1 SEHNR and CDR2 FQNEAQ (reference sequence). Trimming left V 0 bases short and J 6 bases short, with 10 bases between. The CDR3 runs to 14 residues. As DNA, the CDR3 is TGTGCCAGCAGCTTAGCGGCTAGCCTTGATACGCAGTATTTT. It encodes CASSLAASLDTQYF.

This rearrangement joins TRBV9 to TRBJ1-2; 7 positions agree with TRBD1. J was trimmed by 2 bases and V by 0 bases; bases with no gene match: 1. Germline lookup yields CDR1 SGDLS and CDR2 YYNGEE. The CDR3 extends over 14 amino acids. Here the CDR3 DNA reads TGTGCCAGCAGCGTAGAACAGGGGAACTATGGCTACACCTTC. Its protein is CASSVEQGNYGYTF.

This chain joins TRBV29-1 and TRBJ2-2; TRBD2 matches at 14 bases. With V trimmed by 4 bases and J by 6 bases, 7 bases remained unmatched. Germline assignment: CDR1 SQVTM and CDR2 ANQGSEA. The CDR3 totals 16 residues. The CDR3 bases are TGCAGCGTTGGTTCCGCGGGACTAGCGGGAGCCGGGGAGCTGTTTTTT. This translates into CSVGSAGLAGAGELFF.

The J gene is TRBJ1-1, the V gene TRBV7-9; D is unresolved. The CDR3 extends over 14 amino acids. CDR1 SEHNR and CDR2 FQNEAQ come from the germline V gene (reference sequence). V lost 1 base and J lost 1, with 7 bases in between. The CDR3 loop is CASSLGQKNTEAFF. The CDR3 DNA sequence: TGTGCCAGCAGCTTAGGGCAGAAGAACACTGAAGCTTTCTTT.

This chain links TRBV7-9 with TRBJ2-7, with 12 positions matching TRBD1. Germline-derived CDR1 and CDR2 are SEHNR and FQNEAQ (reference sequence). The CDR3 consists of 14 residues. The ends lost 5 bases at V and 4 bases at J; junction bases unmatched: 3. CDR3 in DNA: TGTGCCAGCAGCGGGGGACAGGGGGCTTACGAGCAGTACTTC. It yields the protein CASSGGQGAYEQYF.

The CDR3 spells CASSLIGLQGLGFGAFF. In nucleotides, the CDR3 is TGTGCCAGCAGCTTGATCGGTCTACAGGGCCTGGGATTTGGAGCTTTCTTT. The chain has TRBV5-6 and TRBJ1-1; perhaps TRBD1 as D (6 bases). CDR3 size: 17 residues. CDR1 and CDR2 (germline): SGHDT, YYEEEE. V was shortened by 1 base and J by 10 bases, with 26 bases between the two germline ends.

The chain combines TRBV21-1 with TRBJ1-5; no DNA check was done on the table's D call, TRBD1. TRBV21-1 is given as a pseudogene. The CDR3 is 16 amino acids. The CDR3 reads CASSRARQSQDQPQHF. The CDR3 DNA follows: TGTGCCAGCAGCAGGGCCCGACAAAGTCAGGATCAGCCCCAGCATTTT.

This chain connects TRBV30 to TRBJ1-3; D is undetermined. The CDR3 loop spans 14 amino acids. CDR1 is GTSNPN, CDR2 SVGIG, per germline (reference sequence). The V and J ends lost 0 bases and 7 bases respectively, with 13 bases between them. In DNA, the CDR3 is TGTGCCTGGAGTGTACTTGGAGGAGGCAACACCATATATTTT. Protein sequence: CAWSVLGGGNTIYF.

The chain links TRBV27 to TRBJ2-7; 13 bases fit TRBD2. Germline-derived CDR1 and CDR2 are MNHEY and SMNVEV (reference sequence). CDR3 length: 15 residues. J gave up 7 bases and V 4 bases, and 7 bases lay outside the gene matches. The CDR3 DNA sequence: TGTGCCAGCAGTTCCGGACTAGCGGGAGTAAGGGAGCAGTACTTC. Translated: CASSSGLAGVREQYF.

The rearrangement uses TRBV27 and TRBJ1-4; TRBD1 might be the D (5 bases). V shed 6 bases and J shed 8 bases, with 13 bases lying between them. This CDR3 region has 13 residues. The germline V gene encodes CDR1 MNHEY and CDR2 SMNVEV (reference sequence). CDR3 sequence: CASRGGGGEKLFF. Written as DNA, the CDR3 is TGTGCCAGCAGAGGCGGGGGGGGAGAAAAACTGTTTTTT.

This sequence joins TRBV7-8 and TRBJ2-1; TRBD2 agrees at 9 bases. Looked up from germline, CDR1 is SGHVS and CDR2 is FQNEAQ. The CDR3 totals 16 residues. With V trimmed by 5 bases and J by 7 bases, 12 bases remained unmatched. Here the CDR3 reads CASSPVREGRRNEQFF. In nucleotides, the CDR3 is TGTGCCAGCAGCCCCGTGCGGGAGGGCCGGCGGAATGAGCAGTTCTTC.

The chain carries TRBV15 and TRBJ2-5; 7 bases are shared with TRBD2. The CDR3 has 17 amino acids. Per the germline V gene, CDR1 is LNHNV and CDR2 is YYDKDF (reference sequence). V shed 1 base, J shed 5 bases, and the junction held 13 bases outside the gene matches. CDR3 protein: CATSRGLGGSTGETQYF. DNA for the CDR3: TGTGCCACCAGCAGAGGTCTTGGCGGGAGTACGGGGGAGACCCAGTACTTC.

The CDR3: CASSSSGSGELFF. CDR3 coding DNA: TGCGCCAGCAGTTCCTCGGGGAGCGGGGAGCTGTTTTTT. The chain is built from TRBV10-1 and TRBJ2-2; possible D gene TRBD2, 5 bases. This CDR3 comprises 13 residues. Germline assignment: CDR1 WNHNN and CDR2 SYGVQD (reference sequence). V lost 5 bases and J lost 7, with 11 bases in between.

The J gene is TRBJ2-5, the V gene TRBV6-5; maybe TRBD1 (6 bases). The V end lost 9 bases, the J end lost 1 base, and 15 bases lay between the germline ends. The CDR3 runs to 14 residues. Germline V gene data show CDR1 as MNHEY and CDR2 as SVGAGI. CDR3 DNA sequence: TGTGCCAGGGCCCCACAGGGCCTCCAAGAGACCCAGTACTTC. It specifies CARAPQGLQETQYF.

The CDR3 reads CASSLASDSWEKLFF. As DNA, the CDR3 is TGTGCCAGCAGCTTAGCGTCAGACAGTTGGGAAAAACTGTTTTTT. The chain joins TRBV7-2 to TRBJ1-4, with D perhaps TRBD1 (5 bases). This CDR3 is 15 amino acids long. V shed 0 bases and J shed 8 bases, with 13 bases lying between them. Germline V lookup: CDR1 SGHTA, CDR2 FQGNSA.

The chain uses TRBV27 and TRBJ2-7; D is possibly TRBD1 (5 bases). The germline CDR1 and CDR2 sequences are MNHEY and SMNVEV (reference sequence). The CDR3 is 14 residues long. The V gene lost 6 bases and the J gene lost 4 bases, with 16 bases spanning the gap. The CDR3 is CASSPVTGPYEQYF. In DNA form, the CDR3 reads TGTGCCAGCAGCCCCGTAACAGGCCCTTACGAGCAGTACTTC.

With regard to this clone: Other DNA sequences within the sample encode an identical CDR3. The chain is built from TRBV30 and TRBJ2-7; weak D call: TRBD1 (6 bases). Germline V CDR1 and CDR2: GTSNPN, SVGIG (reference sequence). With 0 bases removed from V and 4 bases from J, the gap between germline ends came to 7 bases. There are 12 residues in the CDR3. The CDR3 sequence: CAWSVTGYEQYF. Written as DNA, the CDR3 is TGTGCCTGGAGTGTCACAGGGTACGAGCAGTACTTC. The full variable domain, with the rest looked up from reference TRBV30 and TRBJ2-7, is SQTIHQWPATLVQPVGSPLSLECTVEGTSNPNLYWYRQAAGRGLQLLFYSVGIGQISSEVPQNLSASRPQDRQFILSSKKLLLSDSGFYLCAWSVTGYEQYFGPGTRLTVT.

The chain combines TRBV4-1 with TRBJ1-1; D ambiguous. There are 17 residues in the CDR3. The germline CDR1 and CDR2 sequences are MGHRA and YSYEKL. V was cut by 4 bases and J by 0 bases, with 18 bases left in between. The DNA of the CDR3 is TGCGCCAGCAGCCCAACGATGGCTGAGGGAATGAACACTGAAGCTTTCTTT. It yields the protein CASSPTMAEGMNTEAFF.

This clone appeared a single time. The rearrangement links TRBV13 to TRBJ2-1; 10 bases agree with TRBD2. Germline-derived CDR1 and CDR2 are PRHDT and FYEKMQ (reference sequence). CDR3 length: 13 amino acids. V shed 5 bases, J shed 15 bases, and the junction held 10 bases outside the gene matches. The CDR3 reads CASSPPSSGSPFF. CDR3 DNA sequence: TGTGCCAGCAGCCCGCCTTCTAGCGGGAGTCCGTTCTTC.

This chain joins TRBV15 and TRBJ1-1, with 8 bases fitting TRBD1. V gave up 8 bases and J gave up 7 bases; unmatched junction bases: 9. Germline V CDR1 and CDR2: LNHNV, YYDKDF (reference sequence). The CDR3 has 13 amino acids. DNA for the CDR3: TGTGCCACCGACAGGGGAAGAGCGGGTGAAGCTTTCTTT. This translates into CATDRGRAGEAFF.

V usage is TRBV5-1 and J usage is TRBJ2-2; maybe TRBD2 (6 bases). This CDR3 comprises 17 residues. Germline-derived CDR1 and CDR2 are SGHRS and YFSETQ. The V gene lost 0 bases and the J gene lost 4 bases, with 16 bases spanning the gap. CDR3 bases: TGCGCCAGCAGCTTGGACCGCGGGATTAAGTCCACCGGGGAGCTGTTTTTT. It codes for CASSLDRGIKSTGELFF.

The chain recombines TRBV7-3 with TRBJ2-6; TRBD1 aligns across 8 bases. This CDR3 spans 19 amino acids. J was trimmed by 0 bases and V by 1 base; bases with no gene match: 8. CDR1 and CDR2 (germline): SGHTA, FQGTGA. The chain's CDR3 is CASSLIGGTGFSGANVLTF. The CDR3 nucleotides are TGTGCCAGCAGCTTAATAGGTGGGACAGGCTTCTCTGGGGCCAACGTCCTGACTTTC.

The chain combines TRBV9 with TRBJ1-6; possible D gene TRBD1, 5 bases. This CDR3 contains 13 residues. Germline CDR1 is SGDLS and CDR2 is YYNGEE. Trimming removed 0 bases from V and 12 bases from J, with 10 bases in between. The DNA for the CDR3 is TGTGCCAGCAGCGTAGGTGCCGGGGGACCCCTCCACTTT. It codes for CASSVGAGGPLHF.

This clone was seen a single time. The genes are TRBV12-5 and TRBJ2-1, with no clear D. Trimming pared 1 base from V and 4 bases from J, leaving 5 bases between. CDR3 length equals 13 residues. CDR1 is LGHNT and CDR2 is FRNRAP in the germline V gene. The CDR3, as DNA: TGTGCTAGTGGTTTGGAACAATACAATGAGCAGTTCTTC. Protein: CASGLEQYNEQFF.